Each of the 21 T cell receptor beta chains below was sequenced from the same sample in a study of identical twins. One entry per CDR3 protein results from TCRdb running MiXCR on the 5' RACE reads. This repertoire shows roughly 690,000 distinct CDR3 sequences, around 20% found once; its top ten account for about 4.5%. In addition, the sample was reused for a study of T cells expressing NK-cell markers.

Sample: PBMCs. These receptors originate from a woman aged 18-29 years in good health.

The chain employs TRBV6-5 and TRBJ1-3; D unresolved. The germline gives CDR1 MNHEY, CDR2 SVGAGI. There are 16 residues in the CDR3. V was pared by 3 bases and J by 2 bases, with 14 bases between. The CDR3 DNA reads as TGTGCCAGCAGTTATTTGACATCGCAAACTGGAAACACCATATATTTT. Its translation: CASSYLTSQTGNTIYF.

The CDR3 DNA sequence: TGCAGTGCTAGTCTTCCCCGGCTCATAGAGACCCAGTACTTC. Translation gives CSASLPRLIETQYF. The genes are TRBV20-1 and TRBJ2-5, with D unresolved. V lost 3 bases to trimming and J lost 4 bases, with 15 bases between them. The CDR3 contains 14 residues. The germline gives CDR1 DFQATT, CDR2 SNEGSKA (reference sequence).

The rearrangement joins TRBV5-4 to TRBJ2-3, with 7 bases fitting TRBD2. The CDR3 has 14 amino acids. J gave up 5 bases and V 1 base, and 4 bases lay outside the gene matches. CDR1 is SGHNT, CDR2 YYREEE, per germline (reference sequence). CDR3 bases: TGTGCCAGCAGCTTGAGACTAGCTCAAGATACGCAGTATTTT. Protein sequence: CASSLRLAQDTQYF.

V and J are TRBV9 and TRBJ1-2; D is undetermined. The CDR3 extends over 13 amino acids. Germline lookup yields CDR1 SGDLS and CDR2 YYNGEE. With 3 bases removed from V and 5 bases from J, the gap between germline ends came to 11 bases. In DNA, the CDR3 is TGTGCCAGCAGCGCGACGGAGATTTATGGCTACACCTTC. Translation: CASSATEIYGYTF.

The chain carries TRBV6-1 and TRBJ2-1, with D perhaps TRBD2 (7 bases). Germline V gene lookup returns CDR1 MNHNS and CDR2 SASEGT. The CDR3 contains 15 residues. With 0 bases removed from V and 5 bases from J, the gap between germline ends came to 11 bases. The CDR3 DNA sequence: TGTGCCAGCAGTGAAGCGGGGGGGCCGCACAATGAGCAGTTCTTC. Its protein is CASSEAGGPHNEQFF.

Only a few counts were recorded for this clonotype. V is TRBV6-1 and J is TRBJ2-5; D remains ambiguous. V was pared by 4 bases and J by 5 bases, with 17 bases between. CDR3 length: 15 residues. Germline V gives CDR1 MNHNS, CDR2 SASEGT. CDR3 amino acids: CASSVVAPSPETQYF. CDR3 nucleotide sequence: TGTGCCAGCAGTGTAGTTGCACCCAGCCCGGAGACCCAGTACTTC.

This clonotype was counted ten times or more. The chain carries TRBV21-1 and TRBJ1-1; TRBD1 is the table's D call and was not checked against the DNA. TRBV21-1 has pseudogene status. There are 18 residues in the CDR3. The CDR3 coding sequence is TGTGCCATCCCCCTCACTATTAGTACAGGATACATGAACACTGAAGCTTTCTTT. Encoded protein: CAIPLTISTGYMNTEAFF.

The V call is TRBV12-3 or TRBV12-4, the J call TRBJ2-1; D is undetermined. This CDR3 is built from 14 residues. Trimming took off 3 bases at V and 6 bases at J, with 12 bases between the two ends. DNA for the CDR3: TGTGCCAGCAGTTTGGTAGGGTGGTCCAATGAGCAGTTCTTC. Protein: CASSLVGWSNEQFF.

CDR3 sequence reads: CASSKRRWVSCYTF. The CDR3 region has the DNA TGTGCCAGCAGCAAAAGGCGCTGGGTGTCCTGCTACACCTTC. The chain has TRBV21-1 and TRBJ1-2; TRBD1 is the table's D call, not checked against the DNA. TRBV21-1 is noted as a pseudogene. The CDR3 has 14 amino acids.

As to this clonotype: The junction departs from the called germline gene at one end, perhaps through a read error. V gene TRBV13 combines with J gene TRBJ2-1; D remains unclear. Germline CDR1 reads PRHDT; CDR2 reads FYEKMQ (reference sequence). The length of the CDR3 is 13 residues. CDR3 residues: CASSLGIGPERFF. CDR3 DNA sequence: TGTGCCAGCAGCTTAGGAATTGGACCTGAGCGGTTCTTC.

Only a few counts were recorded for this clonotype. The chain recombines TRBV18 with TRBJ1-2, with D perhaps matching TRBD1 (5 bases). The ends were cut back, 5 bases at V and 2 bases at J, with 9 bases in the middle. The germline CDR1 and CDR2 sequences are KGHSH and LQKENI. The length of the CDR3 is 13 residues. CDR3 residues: CASSSGRNYGYTF. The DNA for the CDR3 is TGTGCCAGCTCATCAGGGAGGAACTATGGCTACACCTTC. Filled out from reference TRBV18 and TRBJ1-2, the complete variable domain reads NAGVMQNPRHLVRRRGQEARLRCSPMKGHSHVYWYRQLPEEGLKFMVYLQKENIIDESGMPKERFSAEFPKEGPSILRIQQVVRGDSAAYFCASSSGRNYGYTFGSGTRLTVV.

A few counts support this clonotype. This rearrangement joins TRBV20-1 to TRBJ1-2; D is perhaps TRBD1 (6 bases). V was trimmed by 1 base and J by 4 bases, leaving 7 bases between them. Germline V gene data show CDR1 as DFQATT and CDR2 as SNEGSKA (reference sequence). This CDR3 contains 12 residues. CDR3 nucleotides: TGCAGTGCTAGAGTACAGGGCTATGGCTACACCTTC. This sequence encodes CSARVQGYGYTF.

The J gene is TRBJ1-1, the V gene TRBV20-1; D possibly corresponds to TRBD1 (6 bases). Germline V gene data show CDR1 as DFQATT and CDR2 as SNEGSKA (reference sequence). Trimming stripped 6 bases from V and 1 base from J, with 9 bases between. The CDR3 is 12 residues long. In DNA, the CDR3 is TGCAGTGCAGGACAGTCGAACACTGAAGCTTTCTTT. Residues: CSAGQSNTEAFF.

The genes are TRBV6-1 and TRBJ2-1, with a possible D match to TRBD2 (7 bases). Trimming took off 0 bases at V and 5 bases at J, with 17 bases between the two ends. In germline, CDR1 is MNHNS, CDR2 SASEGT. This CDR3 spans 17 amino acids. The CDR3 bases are TGTGCCAGCAGTGAAGCCCCCCCGGGCGGGGGCAACAATGAGCAGTTCTTC. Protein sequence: CASSEAPPGGGNNEQFF.

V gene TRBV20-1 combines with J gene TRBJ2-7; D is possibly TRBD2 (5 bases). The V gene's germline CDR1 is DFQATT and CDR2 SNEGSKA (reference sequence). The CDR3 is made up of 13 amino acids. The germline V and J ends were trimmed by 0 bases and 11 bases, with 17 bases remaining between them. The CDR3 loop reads CSARDRTLLVKYF. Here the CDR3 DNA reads TGCAGTGCTAGAGATCGGACCCTACTAGTAAAGTACTTC.

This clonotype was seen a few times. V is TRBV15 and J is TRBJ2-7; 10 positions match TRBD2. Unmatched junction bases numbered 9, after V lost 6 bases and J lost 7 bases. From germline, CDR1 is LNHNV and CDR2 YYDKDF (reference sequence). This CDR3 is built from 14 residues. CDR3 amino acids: CATRRTSGTIEQYF. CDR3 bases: TGTGCCACCAGAAGAACTAGCGGGACAATTGAGCAGTACTTC.

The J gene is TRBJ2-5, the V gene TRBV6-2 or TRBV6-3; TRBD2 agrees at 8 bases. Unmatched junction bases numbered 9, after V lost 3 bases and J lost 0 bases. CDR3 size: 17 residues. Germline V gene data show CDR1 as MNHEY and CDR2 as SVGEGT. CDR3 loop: CASSYQPPAGDQETQYF. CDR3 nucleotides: TGTGCCAGCAGTTATCAGCCCCCAGCGGGGGACCAAGAGACCCAGTACTTC.

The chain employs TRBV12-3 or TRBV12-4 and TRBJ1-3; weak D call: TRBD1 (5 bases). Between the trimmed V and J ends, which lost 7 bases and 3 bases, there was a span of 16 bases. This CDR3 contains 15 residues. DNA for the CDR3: TGTGCCAGCACCCTTGGAGGGGCGCTTGGAAACACCATATATTTT. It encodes CASTLGGALGNTIYF.

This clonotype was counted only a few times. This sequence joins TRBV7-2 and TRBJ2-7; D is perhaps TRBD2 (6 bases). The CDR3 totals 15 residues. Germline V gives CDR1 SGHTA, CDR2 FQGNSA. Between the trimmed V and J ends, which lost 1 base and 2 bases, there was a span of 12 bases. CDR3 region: CASSLGAGNTYEQYF. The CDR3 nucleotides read TGTGCCAGCAGCTTAGGCGCGGGAAATACCTACGAGCAGTACTTC.

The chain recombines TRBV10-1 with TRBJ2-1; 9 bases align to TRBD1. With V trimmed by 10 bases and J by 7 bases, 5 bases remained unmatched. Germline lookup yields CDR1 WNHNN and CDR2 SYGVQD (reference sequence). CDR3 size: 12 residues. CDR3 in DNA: TGCGCCACCGGGACAGGGATTAATGAGCAGTTCTTC. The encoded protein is CATGTGINEQFF.

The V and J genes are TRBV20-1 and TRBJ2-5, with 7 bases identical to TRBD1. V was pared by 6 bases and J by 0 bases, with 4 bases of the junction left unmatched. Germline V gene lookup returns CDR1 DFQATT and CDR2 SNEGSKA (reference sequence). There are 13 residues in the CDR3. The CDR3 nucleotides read TGCAGTGCACTGACAGGGAACCAAGAGACCCAGTACTTC. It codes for CSALTGNQETQYF.